Listed here are 26 T cell receptor beta chains from one sample, sequenced in a study of cytomegalovirus exposure and HLA in healthy donors. The table came from immunoSEQ multiplex PCR; TCRdb's copy has only in-frame clones and leaves some out. Here the sample spans over 150,000 clones, under 90% being singletons. The sequenced sample was PBMCs. The source of these receptors is a young man in good health and CMV-seropositive.

The V and J genes are TRBV10-3 and TRBJ2-3; 11 bases are shared with TRBD2. This CDR3 comprises 15 residues. The junction had 11 bases not matched to a gene; V was cut back by 11 bases and J by 4 bases. Germline V gene sequence: CDR1 ENHRY, CDR2 SYGVKD. The CDR3 sequence is CASSETSGAADTQYF. In DNA, the CDR3 is TGTGCCTCCTCTGAGACTAGCGGGGCGGCAGATACGCAGTATTTT.

This clone showed up just once. The gene calls are TRBV27 and TRBJ2-5; no firm D call. CDR1 and CDR2 from the germline V gene are MNHEY and SMNVEV (reference sequence). This CDR3 has 11 amino acids. The V end lost 8 bases, the J end lost 3 bases, and 7 bases lay between the germline ends. This chain's CDR3 is CASGVEETQYF. For the CDR3, the DNA is TGTGCCAGCGGAGTGGAAGAGACCCAGTACTTC.

The chain employs TRBV11-1 and TRBJ2-5; TRBD1 might be the D (5 bases). In germline, CDR1 is SGHAT, CDR2 FQDESV (reference sequence). Trimming took off 5 bases at V and 1 base at J, with 11 bases between the two ends. CDR3 length equals 14 residues. The CDR3: CASSPQGVQETQYF. DNA of the CDR3: TGTGCCAGCAGCCCCCAGGGCGTCCAAGAGACCCAGTACTTC.

The rearrangement uses TRBV9 and TRBJ2-3, with a tentative D call TRBD2 (6 bases). CDR1 and CDR2 from the germline V gene are SGDLS and YYNGEE. Trimming stripped 0 bases from V and 0 bases from J, with 17 bases between. This CDR3 has 18 residues. The CDR3 sequence is CASSVGGSGVISTDTQYF. CDR3 DNA: TGTGCCAGCAGCGTAGGTGGTAGCGGAGTGATTAGCACAGATACGCAGTATTTT. Full variable domain (missing parts from reference TRBV9 and TRBJ2-3): DSGVTQTPKHLITATGQRVTLRCSPRSGDLSVYWYQQSLDQGLQFLIQYYNGEERAKGNILERFSAQQFPDLHSELNLSSLELGDSALYFCASSVGGSGVISTDTQYFGPGTRLTVL.

The chain has TRBV7-8 and TRBJ1-3; no firm D call. Germline lookup yields CDR1 SGHVS and CDR2 FQNEAQ. Trimming removed 0 bases at V and 0 bases at J, with 15 bases between. This CDR3 comprises 18 residues. CDR3 in amino acids: CASSLALGERSSGNTIYF. CDR3 sequence (DNA): TGTGCCAGCAGCTTAGCGCTGGGAGAGCGTAGCTCTGGAAACACCATATATTTT.

This sequence joins TRBV6-1 and TRBJ2-3; 11 bases line up with TRBD2. Germline CDR1 reads MNHNS; CDR2 reads SASEGT. V lost 0 bases, J lost 1 base, and 12 bases stayed unmatched. The CDR3 covers 20 residues. CDR3 protein: CASSEAGLASGRRGTDTQYF. DNA for the CDR3: TGTGCCAGCAGTGAAGCGGGGCTCGCTAGCGGGAGGCGGGGCACAGATACGCAGTATTTT.

The rearrangement uses TRBV28 and TRBJ2-1; 9 bases match TRBD2. Germline assignment: CDR1 MDHEN and CDR2 SYDVKM. CDR3 size: 15 residues. V gave up 6 bases and J gave up 5 bases; unmatched junction bases: 8. The CDR3 DNA sequence: TGTGCCAGCAGAGATCCCAGCGGGAGGAACAATGAGCAGTTCTTC. Its translation is CASRDPSGRNNEQFF.

In this sample, this clone turned up once. CDR3 loop: CASSLGDYGLDYNEQFF. The CDR3 DNA sequence: TGTGCCAGCAGCTTGGGCGACTACGGCCTCGACTACAATGAGCAGTTCTTC. V is TRBV5-4 and J is TRBJ2-1, with a possible D match to TRBD2 (5 bases). The germline gives CDR1 SGHNT, CDR2 YYREEE (reference sequence). V was trimmed by 0 bases and J by 3 bases, leaving 16 bases between them. The CDR3 spans 17 residues.

The genes are TRBV2 and TRBJ2-1; 8 nucleotides match TRBD1. Germline trimming cut 8 bases from V and 0 bases from J; bases unmatched to any gene: 18. This CDR3 spans 19 amino acids. Germline CDR1 and CDR2: SNHLY and FYNNEI. The CDR3 spells CASGTPGQVSRYSYNEQFF. The CDR3 coding sequence is TGTGCCAGCGGTACTCCGGGACAGGTTTCCCGTTACTCCTACAATGAGCAGTTCTTC.

This clone showed up just a few times. This sequence joins TRBV28 and TRBJ2-3; 11 bases match TRBD1. CDR1 MDHEN and CDR2 SYDVKM come from the germline V gene. The CDR3 length is 15 residues. V lost 6 bases and J lost 3; bases outside the gene matches: 5. The CDR3 spells CASSSGQGATDTQYF. The CDR3 DNA sequence: TGTGCCAGCAGCTCCGGACAGGGGGCAACAGATACGCAGTATTTT.

This clone was seen just once. The V call is TRBV2, the J call TRBJ2-5, with unresolved D. The germline V gene has CDR1 SNHLY and CDR2 FYNNEI. Trimming pared 3 bases from V and 5 bases from J, leaving 10 bases between. The CDR3 has 13 residues. The CDR3 sequence is CASSDGGGETQYF. The CDR3 nucleotides read TGTGCCAGCAGTGATGGCGGTGGGGAGACCCAGTACTTC.

The J gene is TRBJ2-2, the V gene TRBV27, with a weak D call TRBD1 (5 bases). This CDR3 has 17 residues. V lost 2 bases to trimming and J lost 5 bases, with 18 bases between them. Looked up from germline, CDR1 is MNHEY and CDR2 is SMNVEV (reference sequence). In DNA, the CDR3 is TGTGCCAGCAGTTTAGGTGGTGGAACAGGACATACCGGGGAGCTGTTTTTT. This gives the protein CASSLGGGTGHTGELFF.

This clone occurred once. The rearrangement links TRBV7-6 to TRBJ2-7, with 9 bases aligning to TRBD1. Germline CDR1 reads SGHVS; CDR2 reads FNYEAQ. The CDR3 has 15 residues. Trimming at V came to 0 bases and at J to 6 bases, leaving 6 bases not matched to a gene. The CDR3 reads CASSLAGQGGSEQYF. The CDR3 DNA reads TGTGCCAGCAGCTTAGCGGGACAGGGTGGGAGCGAGCAGTACTTC.

The chain recombines TRBV6-1 with TRBJ2-6; no definite D call. The germline V and J ends were trimmed by 7 bases and 2 bases, with 12 bases remaining between them. The CDR3 loop spans 15 amino acids. The germline V gene has CDR1 MNHNS and CDR2 SASEGT. CDR3 bases: TGTGCCAGCATGAAAGGAGAAACTGGGGCCAACGTCCTGACTTTC. Amino acids: CASMKGETGANVLTF.

This clone was detected only once. This chain connects TRBV5-4 to TRBJ2-7, with 11 bases fitting TRBD2. CDR1 and CDR2 from the germline V gene are SGHNT and YYREEE (reference sequence). The CDR3 extends over 16 amino acids. V dropped 3 bases and J dropped 2; count of bases not matched to a gene: 7. In nucleotides, the CDR3 is TGTGCCAGCAGCTCCCTTGGACTAGCGGGCGCCTACGAGCAGTACTTC. Its protein product is CASSSLGLAGAYEQYF.

The chain combines TRBV11-2 with TRBJ2-7; 11 nucleotides align to TRBD1. V gave up 0 bases and J gave up 3 bases; unmatched junction bases: 4. Germline V gene data show CDR1 as SGHAT and CDR2 as FQNNGV. This CDR3 contains 16 residues. The CDR3 nucleotides are TGTGCCAGCAGCTTAGATCGGGACAGGGGGATCTACGAGCAGTACTTC. Protein: CASSLDRDRGIYEQYF.

The J gene is TRBJ2-5, the V gene TRBV28; D perhaps matches TRBD1 (6 bases). The CDR3 extends over 14 amino acids. Trimming took 6 bases from V and 9 from J, leaving 20 bases between them. CDR1 MDHEN and CDR2 SYDVKM come from the germline V gene. The CDR3 DNA reads as TGTGCCAGCAGCGCTGCCGGACAGCCTGGAGCCCAGTACTTC. Translated, it gives CASSAAGQPGAQYF.

The chain joins TRBV10-3 to TRBJ1-2; D not resolved. Germline V gene lookup returns CDR1 ENHRY and CDR2 SYGVKD. The CDR3 contains 15 residues. Trimming removed 4 bases at V and 3 bases at J, with 15 bases between. The CDR3 loop is CAISAQVPIHYGYTF. CDR3 DNA sequence: TGTGCCATCAGTGCGCAAGTTCCTATACACTATGGCTACACCTTC.

The rearrangement uses TRBV5-1 and TRBJ1-4; TRBD1 matches at 9 bases. CDR1 is SGHRS, CDR2 YFSETQ, per germline. The J segment lost 4 bases and the V segment lost 4 bases, leaving 2 bases of the junction unmatched. The CDR3 is 14 amino acids. The CDR3 is CASSAGQGNEKLFF. The CDR3 DNA is TGCGCCAGCAGCGCGGGACAGGGTAATGAAAAACTGTTTTTT.

This rearrangement joins TRBV30 to TRBJ1-1; D is undetermined. V was clipped by 5 bases and J by 5 bases, with 6 bases between them. This CDR3 is built from 10 residues. CDR1 is GTSNPN, CDR2 SVGIG, per germline (reference sequence). The CDR3 reads CAWARTEAFF. The CDR3 region has the DNA TGTGCCTGGGCGCGTACTGAAGCTTTCTTT.

This clone was recorded only once. The chain recombines TRBV5-1 with TRBJ2-5; 8 positions agree with TRBD1. CDR3 length equals 14 residues. J lost 3 bases, V lost 3 bases, and 4 bases had no gene match. Germline V gives CDR1 SGHRS, CDR2 YFSETQ. The CDR3 loop is CASSSGTGKETQYF. The CDR3 coding sequence is TGCGCCAGCAGCTCGGGGACAGGAAAAGAGACCCAGTACTTC.

The V gene is TRBV28, the J gene TRBJ2-2; D perhaps matches TRBD2 (5 bases). V shed 4 bases and J shed 4 bases, with 16 bases lying between them. Germline V gene data show CDR1 as MDHEN and CDR2 as SYDVKM. The CDR3 spans 16 residues. CDR3 protein: CASSYPGTKITGELFF. The DNA of the CDR3 is TGTGCCAGCAGTTATCCGGGAACTAAAATCACCGGGGAGCTGTTTTTT.

The chain recombines TRBV5-1 with TRBJ2-3, with TRBD2 identical over 9 bases. V shed 0 bases and J 4 bases; nucleotides not matched to a gene: 6. Germline V gene data show CDR1 as SGHRS and CDR2 as YFSETQ. CDR3 length equals 16 residues. The CDR3 DNA reads as TGCGCCAGCAGCTTGGGGGTAGCGGGAGACGCAGATACGCAGTATTTT. It encodes CASSLGVAGDADTQYF.

This clone was counted once. This chain links TRBV11-3 with TRBJ2-1; the match to TRBD1 covers 10 bases. Unmatched junction bases numbered 8, after V lost 5 bases and J lost 1 base. Germline V gene sequence: CDR1 SGHNT, CDR2 YENEEA. The length of the CDR3 is 17 residues. CDR3 coding DNA: TGTGCCAGCAGCCCCGACAGGGGGCTAAGGTCCTACAATGAGCAGTTCTTC. This encodes CASSPDRGLRSYNEQFF.

The rearrangement joins TRBV27 to TRBJ2-1, with 9 bases fitting TRBD2. V gave up 4 bases and J gave up 6 bases; unmatched junction bases: 4. The germline gives CDR1 MNHEY, CDR2 SMNVEV (reference sequence). CDR3 length equals 14 residues. The CDR3 loop is CASSWREGRNEQFF. The CDR3 nucleotides read TGTGCCAGCAGTTGGCGGGAGGGCCGCAATGAGCAGTTCTTC.

This clone was counted once. The chain is built from TRBV5-1 and TRBJ2-1; the match to TRBD2 covers 14 bases. V dropped 0 bases and J dropped 8; count of bases not matched to a gene: 13. The CDR3 runs to 19 residues. Germline V gene sequence: CDR1 SGHRS, CDR2 YFSETQ. The DNA of the CDR3 is TGCGCCAGCAGCTTGGGACTAGCGGGAGGGCCAGTCCCTACGCATGAGCAGTTCTTC. It translates to CASSLGLAGGPVPTHEQFF.